These 16 T cell receptor beta chains share one sample of origin, sequenced in a study of radiation and T cells in renal cell carcinoma. Assay used: immunoSEQ multiplex PCR; TCRdb lists only in-frame clones, some missing. Of 150,000 to 200,000 clones in the sample, less than 90% were seen once. Time point here: blood 4 weeks post-SBRT, at nephrectomy. Treatment specified: 15 Gy SBRT to primary tumor, nephrectomy 4 weeks later. Sequenced here: blood, sampled from a patient whose treatment included radiotherapy and nephrectomy. These receptors came from a woman between 50 and 59 years old with renal cell carcinoma.

The chain joins TRBV5-8 to TRBJ1-1; possibly TRBD1 for D (5 bases). The V gene's germline CDR1 is SGHTS and CDR2 YDEGEE. The CDR3 consists of 14 residues. Trimming shortened V by 0 bases and J by 6 bases, and 12 bases separated the two germline ends. The DNA of the CDR3 is TGTGCCAGCAGCTTGGAGGCAGGGATAGCTGAAGCTTTCTTT. The encoded protein is CASSLEAGIAEAFF.

This rearrangement joins TRBV11-2 to TRBJ2-3; no reliable D call. Between the trimmed V and J ends, which lost 0 bases and 0 bases, there was a span of 7 bases. Germline V gene data show CDR1 as SGHAT and CDR2 as FQNNGV. The CDR3 runs to 15 residues. The CDR3 here is CASSLEPVSTDTQYF. The CDR3 DNA reads TGTGCCAGCAGCTTAGAGCCAGTTAGCACAGATACGCAGTATTTT.

This chain uses TRBV7-2 with TRBJ1-4, with TRBD1 identical over 9 bases. CDR3 length: 16 amino acids. Germline loops: CDR1 SGHTA, CDR2 FQGNSA. V lost 2 bases and J lost 8; bases outside the gene matches: 9. The CDR3 bases are TGTGCCAGCAGCTTATCGCCTCCCGGACAGGGGGAAAAACTGTTTTTT. Its translation: CASSLSPPGQGEKLFF.

The V gene is TRBV10-3, the J gene TRBJ2-3; D tentatively fits TRBD1 or TRBD2 (5 bases each). The CDR3 totals 14 residues. Germline CDR1 is ENHRY and CDR2 is SYGVKD. With 9 bases removed from V and 2 bases from J, the gap between germline ends came to 15 bases. CDR3 loop: CAMRDLFSTDTQYF. CDR3 nucleotide sequence: TGTGCCATGAGGGACCTATTTTCCACAGATACGCAGTATTTT.

The CDR3 loop reads CASSLDAGANTDTQYF. The CDR3 nucleotides are TGTGCCAGCAGCTTGGATGCGGGGGCCAACACAGATACGCAGTATTTT. The chain combines TRBV5-4 with TRBJ2-3; TRBD2 is a possible D gene (7 bases). The V gene lost 0 bases and the J gene lost 2 bases, with 13 bases spanning the gap. The CDR3 extends over 16 amino acids. CDR1 and CDR2 (germline): SGHNT, YYREEE (reference sequence).

This chain uses TRBV5-1 with TRBJ1-4; D might be TRBD1 (6 bases). The CDR3 runs to 16 residues. V was clipped by 4 bases and J by 7 bases, with 20 bases between them. Germline V gene lookup returns CDR1 SGHRS and CDR2 YFSETQ. The CDR3 spells CASSITGRVAREKLFF. In DNA form, the CDR3 reads TGCGCCAGCAGCATTACAGGGAGAGTAGCGCGTGAAAAACTGTTTTTT.

The chain carries TRBV5-5 and TRBJ1-4; 7 bases are shared with TRBD1. The CDR3 sequence is 16 residues long. Germline CDR1 SGHKS, CDR2 YYEKEE (reference sequence). With 0 bases clipped from V and 2 bases from J, the junction kept 4 bases outside the gene matches. CDR3 nucleotide sequence: TGTGCCAGCAGCTTGGAGACAGGGCAGACTAATGAAAAACTGTTTTTT. Translation: CASSLETGQTNEKLFF. The whole variable domain, filled in from reference TRBV5-5 and TRBJ1-4, reads DAGVTQSPTHLIKTRGQQVTLRCSPISGHKSVSWYQQVLGQGPQFIFQYYEKEERGRGNFPDRFSARQFPNYSSELNVNALLLGDSALYLCASSLETGQTNEKLFFGSGTQLSVL.

The chain employs TRBV5-1 and TRBJ2-5, with D maybe TRBD2 (6 bases). The CDR3 covers 14 residues. Germline V gene lookup returns CDR1 SGHRS and CDR2 YFSETQ. V dropped 6 bases and J dropped 2 bases, with 14 bases sitting between them. The CDR3 nucleotides are TGCGCCAGCAATAGGAGGGCAGGGCAAGAGACCCAGTACTTC. Protein: CASNRRAGQETQYF.

The chain employs TRBV19 and TRBJ1-1, with no clear D. CDR3 length equals 15 residues. Germline lookup yields CDR1 LNHDA and CDR2 SQIVND (reference sequence). The ends were cut back, 6 bases at V and 1 base at J, with 15 bases in the middle. CDR3 sequence reads: CASRADQATNTEAFF. The CDR3 bases are TGTGCCAGTAGGGCCGATCAGGCGACGAACACTGAAGCTTTCTTT.

V and J are TRBV6-6 and TRBJ2-2; 8 positions match TRBD2. The CDR3 contains 15 residues. Trimming cost V 6 bases and J 7 bases; bases outside gene matches: 10. Germline lookup yields CDR1 MNHNY and CDR2 SVGAGI (reference sequence). The CDR3 loop reads CASSPGGLLVGELFF. In DNA form, the CDR3 reads TGTGCCAGCAGCCCGGGGGGGCTTCTTGTCGGGGAGCTGTTTTTT.

J is TRBJ2-5 and V is TRBV2; 8 bases align to TRBD1. This CDR3 is built from 15 residues. The V gene's germline CDR1 is SNHLY and CDR2 FYNNEI. The V gene end was trimmed by 7 bases and the J gene end by 1 base; junction bases not matched to a gene: 8. DNA of the CDR3: TGTGCCAGCACCCGGACAGGGACAAGCCAAGAGACCCAGTACTTC. This codes for CASTRTGTSQETQYF.

The gene calls are TRBV11-1 and TRBJ2-1; perhaps TRBD2 as D (6 bases). The CDR3 covers 17 residues. Trimming shortened V by 10 bases and J by 0 bases, and 22 bases separated the two germline ends. Germline V gives CDR1 SGHAT, CDR2 FQDESV (reference sequence). In nucleotides, the CDR3 is TGTGCCACCCAAACCCGCGGGACTCCCAGCTCCTACAATGAGCAGTTCTTC. Its protein product is CATQTRGTPSSYNEQFF.

The rearrangement joins TRBV6-5 to TRBJ1-2; D uncertain. Trimming removed 6 bases at V and 2 bases at J, with 10 bases between. CDR1 and CDR2 from the germline V gene are MNHEY and SVGAGI. The CDR3 runs to 13 residues. CDR3: CASSGQANYGYTF. DNA for the CDR3: TGTGCCAGCAGCGGTCAGGCGAACTATGGCTACACCTTC.

This chain links TRBV5-3 with TRBJ1-2, with TRBD1 identical over 10 bases. TRBV5-3 is an open reading frame, and its role is uncertain. CDR3 size: 15 residues. The V segment lost 4 bases and the J segment 2 bases; nucleotides outside the gene matches: 5. The CDR3: CARSRDRGRNYGYTF. Here the CDR3 DNA reads TGTGCCAGAAGCAGGGACAGGGGTCGCAACTATGGCTACACCTTC.

The chain combines TRBV19 with TRBJ2-5; the D gene is possibly TRBD1 (5 bases). The V end was cut by 5 bases, the J end by 2 bases, with 12 bases between. Germline values: CDR1 LNHDA, CDR2 SQIVND (reference sequence). The CDR3 covers 14 residues. The CDR3 loop is CASSSRPGQETQYF. In nucleotides, the CDR3 is TGTGCCAGTAGTTCCCGTCCAGGGCAAGAGACCCAGTACTTC.

The J gene is TRBJ1-5, the V gene TRBV7-2; 8 bases align to TRBD1. Germline CDR1 is SGHTA and CDR2 is FQGNSA. The J segment lost 3 bases and the V segment lost 3 bases, leaving 4 bases of the junction unmatched. This CDR3 has 15 amino acids. Here the CDR3 DNA reads TGTGCCAGCAGCTTCGGACAGGGCAACAATCAGCCCCAGCATTTT. Translation: CASSFGQGNNQPQHF.